These 3 T cell receptor beta chains came from one sample sequenced in a study of graft-versus-host responses after intestinal transplantation. The repertoire was sequenced with immunoSEQ multiplex PCR; TCRdb's copy has only in-frame clones and lacks some. The sample has fewer than 30,000 clones, approximately 95% seen once. Here the sequenced sample was PBMCs, taken 18 days after transplant. The receptors stem from a human patient who received an intestinal transplant, so some T cells may come from the graft donor.

This clone was seen only once. The chain employs TRBV9 and TRBJ2-3; D might be TRBD2 (6 bases). Germline CDR1 and CDR2: SGDLS and YYNGEE. V lost 0 bases and J lost 7, with 21 bases in between. The CDR3 extends over 17 amino acids. The chain's CDR3 is CASSVEGTPSRRNTQYF. CDR3 DNA sequence: TGTGCCAGCAGCGTAGAAGGGACTCCTAGTCGAAGGAATACGCAGTATTTT.

The chain carries TRBV7-2 and TRBJ1-3, with unresolved D. V lost 5 bases and J 0 bases, leaving 8 bases between the germline ends. CDR3 size: 14 residues. Looked up from germline, CDR1 is SGHTA and CDR2 is FQGNSA. The CDR3 nucleotides are TGTGCCAGCAGCCCTTATAACTCTGGAAACACCATATATTTT. Encoded protein: CASSPYNSGNTIYF.

The CDR3 coding sequence is TGCGCCAGCAGTGATAATGGGGACACCGGGGAGCTGTTTTTT. Translation: CASSDNGDTGELFF. V is TRBV10-2 and J is TRBJ2-2, with no clear D. From germline, CDR1 is WSHSY and CDR2 SAAADI. V was pared by 3 bases and J by 3 bases, with 8 bases between. The CDR3 sequence is 14 residues long.